This T cell receptor beta chain is drawn from a study of read filtering for tumor transcriptome and immune sequencing. Overall study context: After DNase treatment, RNA was made into whole-transcriptome libraries. TCR-mapped reads were about 3.5 to 10.27 million with IR-seq versus roughly 80 to 1273 with RNA-seq.

This library used roughly 400 ng RNA and molecular barcoded adaptors spanning alpha/delta and beta/gamma chains. TCRdb redid the calling of the reads with MiXCR, one entry per CDR3 protein. Here the sample spans approximately 40,000 distinct CDR3 sequences, around 15% being singletons. This clonotype was observed a few times. Trimming stripped 3 bases from V and 0 bases from J, with 9 bases between. The germline V gene encodes CDR1 MNHNS and CDR2 SASEGT. The CDR3 contains 15 residues. The chain links TRBV6-1 to TRBJ2-1; no definite D call. The origin of this receptor is a donor over 35 with multiple myeloma. Sample: a population of CD138-negative cells sorted from bone marrow. The CDR3 loop reads CASSELPGSYNEQFF. In DNA, the CDR3 is TGTGCCAGCAGTGAGCTGCCGGGCTCCTACAATGAGCAGTTCTTC.